This TCR beta chain emerged from a study of T cells after yellow fever vaccination. The study's findings and limits: The appearance of a small share of clonotypes in both CD4 and CD8 compartments was observed. Sorted repertoires could include abundant contaminating clonotypes from bulk cells. After the booster, nearly 98% of CD4 and about nine tenths of CD8 primary-response clones were re-detected.

Looked up from germline, CDR1 is KGHSH and CDR2 is LQKENI. CDR3 length: 15 residues. Trimming stripped 4 bases from V and 2 bases from J, with 14 bases between. TCRdb reprocessed the 5' RACE reads with MiXCR, giving one entry per CDR3 protein. The repertoire has roughly 50,000 distinct CDR3 sequences, roughly 7.3% of them found once; the top ten carry roughly 27%. Concerning this clonotype itself: Its target is unknown.

The clonotype comes from a man younger than 30 who received the YFV17D yellow fever vaccine. The chain recombines TRBV18 with TRBJ2-5; D gene ambiguous. The material sequenced was CD8+ T cells sorted from PBMCs, taken roughly 15 days after the first yellow fever vaccination. CDR3 amino acids: CASSLTARRQETQYF. The CDR3 DNA reads TGTGCCAGCTCACTGACGGCCCGTAGACAAGAGACCCAGTACTTC.